This TCR beta chain was recorded in a study of blood T cells in healthy people across ages. Study conclusions and caveats: Naive CD4+ cell counts and diversity both ran higher in long-lived than in aged donors.

PCR was performed a second time for about 7 to 12 cycles using a sample-barcoded 5' primer and a J-beta primer mix. TCRdb fed the 5' RACE reads into MiXCR, producing one record per CDR3 protein. The sample has 700,000 to 950,000 distinct CDR3 sequences; 35% to 45% are singletons. This CDR3 comprises 14 residues. Per the germline V gene, CDR1 is SGHVS and CDR2 is FQNEAQ. The ends were cut back, 7 bases at V and 5 bases at J, with 15 bases in the middle. Concerning this clonotype itself: Its cognate antigen is unknown.

V and J are TRBV7-8 and TRBJ1-5, with D perhaps matching TRBD1 (6 bases). This clonotype originated in a woman between 55 and 75 years old in good health. Sequenced input: blood. CDR3 coding DNA: TGTGCCAGCAATCAAAACAGGGATTATCAGCCCCAGCATTTT. Its protein is CASNQNRDYQPQHF.